A selection of T cell receptor beta chains follows, all from one sample in a study of blood T cells in healthy people across ages. TCRdb reanalysed the 5' RACE reads using MiXCR and keeps one entry per CDR3 protein. Of 650,000 to 800,000 distinct CDR3 sequences detected, under 45% appear once; the ten largest clones hold around 18%. Sequenced material: blood. The source is a man between 60 and 70 years old in good health. The CDR3 runs from the conserved cysteine through the conserved F or W. A D gene is named only where the DNA matches it firmly.

j_call	v_call	d_call	cdr3_aa
.	TRBV6-2/TRBV6-3	.	CATSPLGLYNEQYF
TRBJ2-3	TRBV4-1	.	CASSPQDASTDTQYF
TRBJ2-3	TRBV2	TRBD2	CASRDLVGTSLTDTQYF
TRBJ1-1	TRBV29-1	.	CSVEGRVGTEAFF
TRBJ2-7	TRBV5-1	TRBD2	CASNPGLAGTQVNYEQYF
TRBJ2-3	TRBV7-3	TRBD2	CASSVGAGGTTDTQYF
TRBJ2-3	TRBV24-1	.	CATSVTGGETDTQYF
TRBJ2-5	TRBV15	.	CATSRPTAETQYF
TRBJ1-2	TRBV20-1	.	CSAPPPGAVYGYTF
TRBJ2-3	TRBV7-6	TRBD2	CASSARTSESTDTQYF
TRBJ2-1	TRBV7-2	.	CASSPMDVEQFF
TRBJ2-1	TRBV29-1	TRBD2	CSVEPSGGLGEQFF
TRBJ1-6	TRBV28	TRBD1	CASSLHRGPNSPLHF
TRBJ2-7	TRBV27	TRBD1	CASSSPGGESYEQYF
TRBJ2-7	TRBV7-8	TRBD1	CASTHTGTGSYEQYF
TRBJ1-2	TRBV3-1	.	CASSLGVAESYGYTF
TRBJ1-1	TRBV6-5	.	CATRQGVTEAFF
TRBJ1-5	TRBV5-6	.	CASSLEAAGPQHF
TRBJ2-3	TRBV3-1	.	CASSSVRTADTQYF
TRBJ1-5	TRBV6-1	.	CASLEVRNQPQHF
TRBJ2-1	TRBV5-1	.	CASSLLGEQAREFF
TRBJ2-5	TRBV12-3/TRBV12-4	.	CASSLEGSWYF
TRBJ2-7	TRBV6-6	TRBD1	CASSYSSRDRSPYEQYF
TRBJ2-7	TRBV7-2	TRBD1	CASSGSGTGAYEQYF
TRBJ2-3	TRBV28	.	CASSGMVALRDTQYF
TRBJ1-4	TRBV18	.	CASSQQGRDEKLFF
TRBJ2-7	TRBV4-3	.	CASSQDPGPEQYF
TRBJ1-4	TRBV28	.	CASSLSVQQTNEKLFF
TRBJ2-7	TRBV2	.	CASSEALLGYPPYEQYF
TRBJ2-3	TRBV7-3	TRBD2	CASSSISGGGTDTQYF
TRBJ2-5	TRBV7-2	.	CASSLMGPRLPQYF
TRBJ2-1	TRBV7-6	.	CASSLFSASPYNEQFF
TRBJ1-2	TRBV27	TRBD1	CASRPSQKGQGSYGYTF
TRBJ2-3	TRBV12-5	.	CASGVGNTQYF
TRBJ1-5	TRBV20-1	.	CSARAGTANQPQHF
TRBJ1-2	TRBV2	.	CASSGEGGDYTF